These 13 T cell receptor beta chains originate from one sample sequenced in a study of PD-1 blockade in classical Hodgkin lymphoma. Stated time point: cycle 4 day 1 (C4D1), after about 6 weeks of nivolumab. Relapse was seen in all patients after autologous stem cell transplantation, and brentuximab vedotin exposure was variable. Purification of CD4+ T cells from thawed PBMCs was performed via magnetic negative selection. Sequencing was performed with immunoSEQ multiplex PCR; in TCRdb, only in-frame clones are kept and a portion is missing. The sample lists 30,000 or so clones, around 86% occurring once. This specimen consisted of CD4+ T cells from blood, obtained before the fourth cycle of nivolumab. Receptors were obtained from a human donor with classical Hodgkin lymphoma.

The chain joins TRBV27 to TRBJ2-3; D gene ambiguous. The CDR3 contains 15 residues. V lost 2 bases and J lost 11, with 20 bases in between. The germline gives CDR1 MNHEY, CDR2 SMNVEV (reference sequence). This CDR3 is CASSLVGWGGVVQYF. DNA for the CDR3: TGTGCCAGCAGTTTAGTCGGCTGGGGTGGGGTGGTGCAGTATTTT.

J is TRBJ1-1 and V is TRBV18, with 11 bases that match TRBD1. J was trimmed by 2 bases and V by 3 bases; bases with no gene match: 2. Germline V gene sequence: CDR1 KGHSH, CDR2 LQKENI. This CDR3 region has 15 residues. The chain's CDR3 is CASSPGQGGNTEAFF. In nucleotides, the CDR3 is TGTGCCAGCTCACCGGGACAGGGGGGTAACACTGAAGCTTTCTTT.

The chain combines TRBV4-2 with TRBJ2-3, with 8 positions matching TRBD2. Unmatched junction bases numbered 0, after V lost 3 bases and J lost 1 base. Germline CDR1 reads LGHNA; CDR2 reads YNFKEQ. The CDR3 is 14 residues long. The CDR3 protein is CASSQTSGTDTQYF. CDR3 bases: TGTGCCAGCAGCCAGACTAGCGGCACAGATACGCAGTATTTT.

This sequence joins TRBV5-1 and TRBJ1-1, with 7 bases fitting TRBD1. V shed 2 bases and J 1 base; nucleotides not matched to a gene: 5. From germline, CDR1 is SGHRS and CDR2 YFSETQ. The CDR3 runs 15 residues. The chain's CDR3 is CASSFEGARNTEAFF. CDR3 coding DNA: TGCGCCAGCAGCTTTGAGGGGGCAAGGAACACTGAAGCTTTCTTT.

The CDR3 region has the DNA TGTGCCAGCAGGGAAACAGGGGTCATTGAAAAACTGTTTTTT. This encodes CASRETGVIEKLFF. The chain employs TRBV28 and TRBJ1-4; 7 nucleotides align to TRBD1. Losses at the gene ends were 6 bases for V and 7 bases for J; bases not matched to a gene: 8. CDR1 is MDHEN and CDR2 is SYDVKM in the germline V gene. The CDR3 is made up of 14 amino acids.

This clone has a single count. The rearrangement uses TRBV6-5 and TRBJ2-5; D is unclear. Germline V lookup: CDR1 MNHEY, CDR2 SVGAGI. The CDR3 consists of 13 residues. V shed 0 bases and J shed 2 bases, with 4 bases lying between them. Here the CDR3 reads CASSYSQQETQYF. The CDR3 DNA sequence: TGTGCCAGCAGTTACTCTCAGCAAGAGACCCAGTACTTC.

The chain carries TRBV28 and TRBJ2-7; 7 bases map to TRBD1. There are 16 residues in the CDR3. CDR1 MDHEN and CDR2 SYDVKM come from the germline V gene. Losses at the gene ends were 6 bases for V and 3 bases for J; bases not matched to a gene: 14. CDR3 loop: CASRRTGGELVYEQYF. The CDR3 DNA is TGTGCCAGCAGGAGGACAGGAGGCGAGTTAGTCTACGAGCAGTACTTC. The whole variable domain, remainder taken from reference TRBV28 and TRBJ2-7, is DVKVTQSSRYLVKRTGEKVFLECVQDMDHENMFWYRQDPGLGLRLIYFSYDVKMKEKGDIPEGYSVSREKKERFSLILESASTNQTSMYLCASRRTGGELVYEQYFGPGTRLTVT.

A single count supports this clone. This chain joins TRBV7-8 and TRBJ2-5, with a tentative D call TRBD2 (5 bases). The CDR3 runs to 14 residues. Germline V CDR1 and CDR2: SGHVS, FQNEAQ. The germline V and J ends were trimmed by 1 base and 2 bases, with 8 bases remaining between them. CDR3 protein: CASSLGTWQETQYF. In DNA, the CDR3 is TGTGCCAGCAGCTTAGGGACTTGGCAAGAGACCCAGTACTTC. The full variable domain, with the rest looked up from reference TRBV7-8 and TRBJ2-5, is GAGVSQSPRYKVAKRGQDVALRCDPISGHVSLFWYQQALGQGPEFLTYFQNEAQLDKSGLPSDRFFAERPEGSVSTLKIQRTQQEDSAVYLCASSLGTWQETQYFGPGTRLLVL.

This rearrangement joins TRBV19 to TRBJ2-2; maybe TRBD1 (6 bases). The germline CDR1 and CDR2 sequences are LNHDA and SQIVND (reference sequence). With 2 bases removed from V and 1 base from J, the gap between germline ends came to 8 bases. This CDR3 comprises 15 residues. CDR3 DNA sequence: TGTGCCAGTAGTATACAGGGGAGGAACACCGGGGAGCTGTTTTTT. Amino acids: CASSIQGRNTGELFF.

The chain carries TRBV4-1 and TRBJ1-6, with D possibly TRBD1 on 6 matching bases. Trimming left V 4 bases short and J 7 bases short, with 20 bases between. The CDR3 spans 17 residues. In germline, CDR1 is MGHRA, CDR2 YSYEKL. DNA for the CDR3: TGCGCCAGCAGCCTACGGGGGACGACAGGCGGCAATTCACCCCTCCACTTT. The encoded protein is CASSLRGTTGGNSPLHF.

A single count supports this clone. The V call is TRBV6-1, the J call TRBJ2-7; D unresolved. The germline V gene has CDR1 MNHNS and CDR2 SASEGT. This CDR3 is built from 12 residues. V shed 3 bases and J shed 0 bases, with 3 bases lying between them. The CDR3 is CASSESSYEQYF. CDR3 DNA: TGTGCCAGCAGTGAGAGCTCCTACGAGCAGTACTTC.

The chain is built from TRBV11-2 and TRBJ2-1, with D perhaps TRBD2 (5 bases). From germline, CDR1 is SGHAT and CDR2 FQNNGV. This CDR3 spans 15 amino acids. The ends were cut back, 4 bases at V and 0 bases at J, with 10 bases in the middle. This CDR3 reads CASSYLGSSYNEQFF. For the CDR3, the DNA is TGTGCCAGCAGCTATCTGGGGAGCTCCTACAATGAGCAGTTCTTC.

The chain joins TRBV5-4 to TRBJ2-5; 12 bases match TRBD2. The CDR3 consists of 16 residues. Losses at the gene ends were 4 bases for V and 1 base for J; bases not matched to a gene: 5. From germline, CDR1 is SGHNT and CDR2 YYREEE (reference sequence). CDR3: CASSPSTSGGQETQYF. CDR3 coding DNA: TGTGCCAGCAGCCCGTCGACTAGCGGGGGCCAAGAGACCCAGTACTTC.